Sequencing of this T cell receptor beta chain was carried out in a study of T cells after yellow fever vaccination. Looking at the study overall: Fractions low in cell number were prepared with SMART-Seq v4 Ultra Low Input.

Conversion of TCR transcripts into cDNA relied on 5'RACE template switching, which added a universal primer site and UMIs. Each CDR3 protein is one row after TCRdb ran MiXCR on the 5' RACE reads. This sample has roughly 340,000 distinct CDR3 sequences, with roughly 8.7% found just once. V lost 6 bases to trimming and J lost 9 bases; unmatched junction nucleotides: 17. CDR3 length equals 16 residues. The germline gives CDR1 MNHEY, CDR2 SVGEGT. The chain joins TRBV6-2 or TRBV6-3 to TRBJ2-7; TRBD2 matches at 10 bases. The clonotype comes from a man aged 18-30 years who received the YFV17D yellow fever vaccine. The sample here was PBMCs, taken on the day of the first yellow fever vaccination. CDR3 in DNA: TGTGCCAGCAGAACACGGACTAGCGGCAAACCCTCCGGGCAGTACTTC. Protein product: CASRTRTSGKPSGQYF.